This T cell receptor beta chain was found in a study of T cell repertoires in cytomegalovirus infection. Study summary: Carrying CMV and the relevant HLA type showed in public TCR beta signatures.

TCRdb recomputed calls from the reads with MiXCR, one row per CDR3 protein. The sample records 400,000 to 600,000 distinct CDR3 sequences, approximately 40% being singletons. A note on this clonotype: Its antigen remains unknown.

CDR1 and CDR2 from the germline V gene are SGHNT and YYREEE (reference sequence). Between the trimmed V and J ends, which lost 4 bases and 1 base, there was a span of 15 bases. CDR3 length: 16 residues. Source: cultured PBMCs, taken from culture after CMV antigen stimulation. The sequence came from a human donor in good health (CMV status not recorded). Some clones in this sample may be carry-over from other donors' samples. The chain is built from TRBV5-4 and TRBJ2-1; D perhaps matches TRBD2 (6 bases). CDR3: CASSLLAGQSYNEQFF. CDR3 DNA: TGTGCCAGCAGCCTCCTCGCGGGGCAATCCTACAATGAGCAGTTCTTC.